This record looks at one TCR beta chain sequence and its context. The junction differs from germline at one of its ends, possibly a read error. This CDR3 has 13 amino acids. Germline V lookup: CDR1 ENHRY, CDR2 SYGVKD. This entry belongs to a study of Ad26.COV2.S vaccination and SARS-CoV-2 variants. As for treatment: 19 received Ad26.COV2.S at low or high dose, single or two shots; five or six received placebo; per-sample allocation not given. Each sample was drawn 63 days after the first injection (of vaccine or placebo). Sequencing used immunoSEQ multiplex PCR; TCRdb keeps in-frame clones, though not all of them. This sample has around 340,000 clones, with around nine tenths found just once.

The chain uses TRBV10-3 and TRBJ2-7; D is possibly TRBD2 (6 bases). The sequence was obtained from a person aged 18-65 years who received the Ad26.COV2.S COVID-19 vaccine or a placebo. The sample was peripheral blood, taken in a trial of Ad26.COV2.S vaccine versus placebo. The CDR3 here is CAISESLGGVSKF. The DNA of the CDR3 is TGTGCCATCAGTGAGTCGTTGGGGGGTGTTTCGAAATTC.